A single sample gave rise to the 24 T cell receptor beta chains below, sequenced in a study of long-term antiretroviral therapy in people with HIV. This was the immunoSEQ v3.0 assay at survey level. Sequencing used immunoSEQ multiplex PCR; TCRdb keeps in-frame clones, though not all of them. The sample has 24,000 or so clones; around 84% are singletons. The source was unsorted PBMCs, collected 2.3 years after starting antiretroviral therapy. The receptors stem from a man aged 40-49 years with HIV.

This sequence joins TRBV10-2 and TRBJ1-4, with D hard to call. V lost 6 bases and J 10 bases, leaving 15 bases between the germline ends. This CDR3 region has 13 residues. The germline V gene has CDR1 WSHSY and CDR2 SAAADI. CDR3 sequence reads: CASSTASSGKLFF. CDR3 DNA sequence: TGCGCCAGCAGCACGGCGTCGAGTGGAAAACTGTTTTTT.

The chain has TRBV18 and TRBJ1-1; TRBD1 matches 8 bases. Germline CDR1 KGHSH, CDR2 LQKENI. This CDR3 comprises 14 residues. Trimming at V came to 2 bases and at J to 1 base, leaving 0 bases not matched to a gene. CDR3 nucleotide sequence: TGTGCCAGCTCACCAGGACAGGGGAACACTGAAGCTTTCTTT. This codes for CASSPGQGNTEAFF.

The rearrangement uses TRBV6-1 and TRBJ1-4, with D perhaps TRBD1 (6 bases). The CDR3 is made up of 14 amino acids. Germline V gene sequence: CDR1 MNHNS, CDR2 SASEGT. The ends were cut back, 2 bases at V and 8 bases at J, with 12 bases in the middle. The CDR3 DNA follows: TGTGCCAGCAGTGAAAATAGGGGGAACGAAAAACTGTTTTTT. Translating gives CASSENRGNEKLFF.

The chain links TRBV5-1 to TRBJ1-4, with 7 positions matching TRBD1. This CDR3 is 14 amino acids long. V lost 3 bases, J lost 5 bases, and 4 bases stayed unmatched. Germline V gives CDR1 SGHRS, CDR2 YFSETQ. CDR3 nucleotides: TGCGCCAGCAGCTACGGGACAGTCAATGAAAAACTGTTTTTT. Translating it yields CASSYGTVNEKLFF.

The chain recombines TRBV5-8 with TRBJ1-6, with 8 bases fitting TRBD1. The CDR3 sequence is 16 residues long. The V gene end was trimmed by 4 bases and the J gene end by 4 bases; junction bases not matched to a gene: 7. Per the germline V gene, CDR1 is SGHTS and CDR2 is YDEGEE. The CDR3 DNA follows: TGTGCCAGCAGCCTAGCGGGACAGGTTTATAATTCACCCCTCCACTTT. Protein sequence: CASSLAGQVYNSPLHF.

The chain links TRBV6-1 to TRBJ1-2; D not certain. The CDR3 is 13 residues long. Germline values: CDR1 MNHNS, CDR2 SASEGT. The V end was cut by 0 bases, the J end by 4 bases, with 6 bases between. As DNA, the CDR3 is TGTGCCAGCAGTGAAGCGTTAGGCTATGGCTACACCTTC. Its protein is CASSEALGYGYTF.

The V and J genes are TRBV5-1 and TRBJ2-2, with TRBD2 as a possible D gene (5 bases). In germline, CDR1 is SGHRS, CDR2 YFSETQ. The CDR3 runs 16 residues. V gave up 3 bases and J gave up 0 bases, with 12 bases separating them. This CDR3 is CASSSFEGTNTGELFF. Written as DNA, the CDR3 is TGCGCCAGCAGCTCCTTCGAGGGAACGAACACCGGGGAGCTGTTTTTT.

This chain joins TRBV27 and TRBJ1-1; possibly TRBD1 for D (6 bases). Germline V lookup: CDR1 MNHEY, CDR2 SMNVEV (reference sequence). V gave up 5 bases and J gave up 5 bases, with 12 bases separating them. CDR3 length: 13 residues. This chain's CDR3 is CASSRGVRTEAFF. The CDR3 nucleotides read TGTGCCAGCAGTAGGGGGGTTAGGACTGAAGCTTTCTTT.

This clone has only one observation. The chain employs TRBV6-6 and TRBJ1-5; possibly TRBD1 for D (6 bases). This CDR3 is built from 14 residues. Between the trimmed V and J ends, which lost 1 base and 5 bases, there was a span of 9 bases. Germline CDR1 and CDR2: MNHNY and SVGAGI (reference sequence). This CDR3 reads CASSYWGADQPQHF. The DNA for the CDR3 is TGTGCCAGCAGTTACTGGGGGGCTGATCAGCCCCAGCATTTT.

The chain joins TRBV10-1 to TRBJ1-4, with D perhaps matching TRBD1 (5 bases). Trimming took 2 bases from V and 5 from J, leaving 15 bases between them. CDR1 is WNHNN, CDR2 SYGVQD, per germline (reference sequence). There are 16 residues in the CDR3. The CDR3 here is CASSEETRGNNEKLFF. In DNA, the CDR3 is TGCGCCAGCAGTGAGGAGACTAGGGGTAACAATGAAAAACTGTTTTTT.

J is TRBJ1-5 and V is TRBV13, with D perhaps matching TRBD1 (6 bases). In germline, CDR1 is PRHDT, CDR2 FYEKMQ (reference sequence). Deletions cut 0 bases from V and 5 bases from J, with 8 bases between. The CDR3 is 14 residues long. The CDR3 bases are TGTGCCAGCAGCTTAGGGCCAGGGGATCAGCCCCAGCATTTT. It translates to CASSLGPGDQPQHF.

The chain uses TRBV27 and TRBJ2-1; D not certain. Trimming took 7 bases from V and 3 from J, leaving 16 bases between them. Germline CDR1 MNHEY, CDR2 SMNVEV (reference sequence). The CDR3 is made up of 15 amino acids. DNA for the CDR3: TGTGCCAGCACCGCGTCCCCGGTCGGCTACAATGAGCAGTTCTTC. This gives the protein CASTASPVGYNEQFF.

V usage is TRBV2 and J usage is TRBJ1-2; weak D call: TRBD1 (6 bases). Germline CDR1 reads SNHLY; CDR2 reads FYNNEI. The V and J ends lost 5 bases and 8 bases respectively, with 12 bases between them. The CDR3 is 12 amino acids. CDR3 nucleotides: TGTGCCAGCAGTCCATGGACAGAGGGCTACACCTTC. Translation gives CASSPWTEGYTF. Filled out from reference TRBV2 and TRBJ1-2, the complete variable domain reads EPEVTQTPSHQVTQMGQEVILRCVPISNHLYFYWYRQILGQKVEFLVSFYNNEISEKSEIFDDQFSVERPDGSNFTLKIRSTKLEDSAMYFCASSPWTEGYTFGSGTRLTVV.

The chain couples TRBV18 to TRBJ2-1, with 10 bases fitting TRBD2. The CDR3 extends over 16 amino acids. With 0 bases clipped from V and 9 bases from J, the junction kept 8 bases outside the gene matches. Germline V CDR1 and CDR2: KGHSH, LQKENI. The chain's CDR3 is CASSPPGLANRGEQFF. The CDR3 DNA follows: TGTGCCAGCTCACCACCGGGACTAGCGAATCGAGGTGAGCAGTTCTTC.

This chain uses TRBV30 with TRBJ2-7, with D unclear. From germline, CDR1 is GTSNPN and CDR2 SVGIG (reference sequence). This CDR3 is built from 13 residues. The V gene lost 3 bases and the J gene lost 3 bases, with 12 bases spanning the gap. The CDR3 bases are TGTGCCTGGAGCGATACAGAGATCTACGAGCAGTACTTC. As protein: CAWSDTEIYEQYF.

This clone is categorized as large (0.1 to 1%). The chain carries TRBV7-3 and TRBJ2-1; 9 bases match TRBD1. Germline V gene lookup returns CDR1 SGHTA and CDR2 FQGTGA. The junction had 6 bases not matched to a gene; V was cut back by 4 bases and J by 5 bases. CDR3 size: 15 residues. Written as DNA, the CDR3 is TGTGCCAGCAGCTCTATAGGACAGGGGCACAATGAGCAGTTCTTC. Its translation: CASSSIGQGHNEQFF.

The chain is built from TRBV7-6 and TRBJ2-7; 8 bases line up with TRBD1. The V gene end was trimmed by 5 bases and the J gene end by 3 bases; junction bases not matched to a gene: 9. The germline V gene has CDR1 SGHVS and CDR2 FNYEAQ. The CDR3 contains 15 residues. The DNA for the CDR3 is TGTGCCAGCAGCCAAAACAGGGGGTCTATCTACGAGCAGTACTTC. This sequence encodes CASSQNRGSIYEQYF.

The rearrangement uses TRBV2 and TRBJ1-2, with 11 bases aligning to TRBD1. This CDR3 is built from 13 residues. V trimming: 7 bases; J trimming: 5 bases; junction bases outside the gene matches: 3. Germline loops: CDR1 SNHLY, CDR2 FYNNEI. For the CDR3, the DNA is TGTGCCAGCAAGGACAGGGGGCTTTATGGCTACACCTTC. This sequence encodes CASKDRGLYGYTF.

The CDR3 loop reads CASSQGARSNQPQHF. The DNA for the CDR3 is TGTGCCAGCAGTCAGGGGGCGAGAAGCAATCAGCCCCAGCATTTT. The chain combines TRBV6-1 with TRBJ1-5; TRBD1 agrees at 8 bases. Trimming removed 5 bases from V and 1 base from J; junction bases left unmatched: 4. Germline CDR1 and CDR2: MNHNS and SASEGT. The CDR3 is 15 amino acids.

The V call is TRBV5-6, the J call TRBJ2-1, with 12 bases aligning to TRBD1. In germline, CDR1 is SGHDT, CDR2 YYEEEE. J was trimmed by 8 bases and V by 3 bases; bases with no gene match: 3. The CDR3 runs 14 residues. The CDR3 reads CASSWGTGGDEQFF. The CDR3 nucleotides read TGTGCCAGCAGCTGGGGGACAGGGGGCGATGAGCAGTTCTTC.

This sequence joins TRBV6-5 and TRBJ1-1; 7 bases align to TRBD1. Losses at the gene ends were 2 bases for V and 1 base for J; bases not matched to a gene: 1. CDR1 is MNHEY, CDR2 SVGAGI, per germline. The CDR3 has 14 amino acids. DNA of the CDR3: TGTGCCAGCAGTTACGGACAGGCGAACACTGAAGCTTTCTTT. Encoded protein: CASSYGQANTEAFF.

The chain is built from TRBV15 and TRBJ2-7; 14 bases agree with TRBD2. Germline values: CDR1 LNHNV, CDR2 YYDKDF (reference sequence). J was trimmed by 7 bases and V by 4 bases; bases with no gene match: 9. The CDR3 has 16 residues. CDR3 nucleotides: TGTGCCACCAGCAAGGGACTAGCGGGAGAAGGTTGGGAGCAGTACTTC. Translating gives CATSKGLAGEGWEQYF.

J is TRBJ2-5 and V is TRBV10-3, with TRBD2 matching over 8 bases. CDR3 size: 15 residues. Per germline, CDR1 ENHRY and CDR2 SYGVKD. V was pared by 3 bases and J by 5 bases, with 8 bases of the junction left unmatched. This CDR3 reads CAISDSGLGAETQYF. The DNA for the CDR3 is TGTGCCATCAGTGATTCGGGACTAGGGGCGGAGACCCAGTACTTC.

The chain links TRBV5-1 to TRBJ1-1; D is perhaps TRBD1 (5 bases). Deletions cut 4 bases from V and 3 bases from J, with 19 bases between. The CDR3 consists of 16 residues. Per the germline V gene, CDR1 is SGHRS and CDR2 is YFSETQ. The CDR3 region has the DNA TGCGCCAGCAGCGCGGGACCCAAAATCGGTTACACTGAAGCTTTCTTT. Protein sequence: CASSAGPKIGYTEAFF.